This T cell receptor beta chain was observed in a study of regulatory T cells in long-lasting Graves disease. For this clonotype: Its antigen is unidentified.

The authors built TCR beta libraries using iRepertoire HTBI primers and Arm-PCR of CDR3 regions. TCRdb called the multiplex PCR reads again in MiXCR, with one record for every CDR3 protein. Found here are roughly 490,000 distinct CDR3 sequences, 20% to 25% of them singletons; the top ten hold 13%. J gave up 5 bases and V 3 bases, and 7 bases lay outside the gene matches. The CDR3 contains 15 residues. The germline V gene has CDR1 SGHNT and CDR2 YYREEE (reference sequence). Time point noted: persistent/refractory GD, antithyroid drugs over 5 years with positive TRAb. PBMCs provided the RNA from which the TCR library was made. Study results and limitations: Researchers examined only peripheral blood and not thyroid tissue.

This sample comprised peripheral blood mononuclear cells (PBMCs), obtained when the disease was refractory, from a patient treated with antithyroid drugs. This clonotype was obtained from a female donor with Graves disease. The V call is TRBV5-4, the J call TRBJ1-4, with 7 bases fitting TRBD1. The CDR3 loop reads CASSSMQGENEKLFF. In DNA, the CDR3 is TGTGCCAGCAGCTCCATGCAGGGGGAGAATGAAAAACTGTTTTTT.